The 6 T cell receptor beta chains below were found in one sample sequenced in a study of T cell repertoires in cytomegalovirus infection. Their antigens are not known. TCRdb called the reads again in MiXCR, with one record for every CDR3 protein. In the table there are about 890,000 distinct CDR3 sequences, roughly 30% of which are singletons. The sequencing used cultured CD8+ T cells from PBMCs, collected from culture after CMV antigen stimulation. The receptors stem from a human donor in good health (CMV status not recorded). Some clones in this sample may be carry-over from other donors' samples.

This clonotype has only a few counts. The chain couples TRBV7-6 to TRBJ2-2, with 12 nucleotides matching TRBD1. The CDR3 totals 18 residues. The V segment lost 3 bases and the J segment 4 bases; nucleotides outside the gene matches: 9. The germline gives CDR1 SGHVS, CDR2 FNYEAQ. The CDR3 DNA follows: TGTGCCAGCAGCTTGGGCGCCGGGGGACAGGGGGCCACCGGGGAGCTGTTTTTT. Its protein is CASSLGAGGQGATGELFF.

This clonotype was seen a single time. The V call is TRBV6-5, the J call TRBJ1-4; D remains unclear. V lost 0 bases and J lost 6, with 8 bases in between. Germline-derived CDR1 and CDR2 are MNHEY and SVGAGI. This CDR3 has 14 residues. CDR3 residues: CASSYSPGYEKLFF. In DNA, the CDR3 is TGTGCCAGCAGTTACTCCCCGGGCTATGAAAAACTGTTTTTT.

There are a few counts of this clonotype. This sequence joins TRBV2 and TRBJ2-1, with D hard to call. The CDR3 loop spans 16 amino acids. V lost 7 bases and J lost 0, with 16 bases in between. Germline CDR1 reads SNHLY; CDR2 reads FYNNEI. This CDR3 is CASIPPLTRSYNEQFF. The CDR3 DNA reads TGTGCCAGCATTCCTCCGTTGACCCGCTCCTACAATGAGCAGTTCTTC.

J is TRBJ1-5 and V is TRBV19, with D maybe TRBD1 (6 bases). The V gene lost 5 bases and the J gene lost 0 bases, with 17 bases spanning the gap. Germline V gene lookup returns CDR1 LNHDA and CDR2 SQIVND (reference sequence). This CDR3 region has 17 residues. The CDR3 is CASSSDRGGDSNQPQHF. The CDR3 nucleotides are TGTGCCAGTAGTTCGGACAGAGGGGGAGATAGCAATCAGCCCCAGCATTTT.

This clonotype was seen only a few times. The chain carries TRBV6-5 and TRBJ2-5; 13 bases fit TRBD2. Germline V CDR1 and CDR2: MNHEY, SVGAGI. The CDR3 is 16 amino acids. The ends lost 5 bases at V and 4 bases at J; junction bases unmatched: 7. CDR3 residues: CASSQTSGGFRETQYF. For the CDR3, the DNA is TGTGCCAGCAGTCAGACTAGCGGGGGGTTCCGAGAGACCCAGTACTTC.

J is TRBJ1-5 and V is TRBV24-1; D gene uncertain. The CDR3 runs 14 residues. Per germline, CDR1 KGHDR and CDR2 SFDVKD. Trimming shortened V by 5 bases and J by 6 bases, and 13 bases separated the two germline ends. In DNA form, the CDR3 reads TGTGCCACCAGTGCTGGTGACGTAAGTCAGCCCCAGCATTTT. Protein product: CATSAGDVSQPQHF.